Included here is one T cell receptor beta chain sequence, with context. It has no known antigen specificity. The record has no base qualities; no much larger clone is one base away. The donors were healthy, HIV-negative adults with no recently reported acute infections or vaccinations. All donors were Caucasian adults living in Nashville, Tennessee, USA. Magnetic negative selection was used to enrich CD4+ T cells, after which naive cells were positively selected on CD45RA and the negative fraction became the memory subset. Blood was collected by leukapheresis, and PBMCs were isolated by Ficoll-Histopaque density gradient centrifugation and then cryopreserved in liquid nitrogen vapor phase. Analytical flow cytometry was used to check the purity and quantity of every magnetically sorted T cell population. Genomic DNA was isolated from every sorted fraction and measured by UV absorbance on a Nanodrop 2000c.

This sample was taken from a study of shared clonotypes between healthy human individuals (TCRdb year 2020). For context, the study as a whole: The cohort included three men and a couple of women between 18 and 49 years of age. For each donor, three plates each were used for CD4 naive and CD4 memory, two plates were used for CD8 naive, and one plate was used for CD8 memory. The study deeply sequenced blood TCR repertoires of about 5 healthy adults to estimate repertoire size and the extent of clonotype sharing between individuals. Different laboratories and diverse techniques were used to prepare libraries and sequence TCR repertoires, to increase sequencing depth and limit assay-specific biases. Each donor's leukapheresis produced roughly between about 0.9 and 9.5 billion PBMCs. Overall study outcomes, separate from this receptor: Clonotypes shared by all four sorted-subset donors showed higher generation probabilities than non-shared clonotypes. The small number of donors limited the genetic and exposure-history diversity represented. Pairwise subsampling led to the expectation that sequencing depth would affect the degree of clonotype sharing among donors. Even with the large sequencing depth, rarefaction of the sorted-subset datasets indicated that sequencing was incomplete. About 5% of naive CD4, 3.5% of naive CD8, about 2.4% of memory CD4, and about 0.4% of memory CD8 clonotypes were shared across a handful of donors. Only blood was sampled, and tissue TCR repertoires likely differ from those in blood. Estimated clonotype richness was generally larger for naive than for memory subsets.

Using the deep immunoSEQ assay, TCR CDR3 regions were amplified from genomic DNA by multiplex PCR. Extracted genomic DNA from each cell subset was spread evenly across all wells of several immunoSEQ 96-well plates, with each plate serving as a replicate. For sorted subsets, each replicate PCR was loaded with about 0.2 ug genomic DNA, equivalent to 32,000 or so T cell genomes. Purified libraries were measured with a Qubit 3.0 fluorometer, size-checked on a Bioanalyzer 2100, and measured again with the KAPA Library Quantification kit. Every immunoSEQ 96-well plate was sequenced on a dedicated single-read 150-cycle Illumina NextSeq 550 flow cell. The authors processed their data as follows. Because the immunoSEQ output held only junctional sequences and lacked quality scores, the filtering could not match the filtering applied to full-length reads. Sequences were annotated with PyIR, a Python wrapper for IgBLAST v1.9, and V/J genes and CDR3 were assigned using IMGT germline references. Reads with weak V/J assignments (E-value above 1e-6), missing CDR3, stop codons, out-of-frame junctions, or ambiguous translated residues were removed. V3J clonotypes were defined as sequences sharing the same inferred V gene, J gene, and CDR3 amino acid sequence. Percentage overlap between repertoires was computed as shared unique clonotypes divided by the size of the smaller repertoire. Repertoire richness was assessed with RTK rarefaction, the Chao1 estimator, and Recon v2.1 estimates of unobserved clonotypes. Generation probabilities for all TCRbeta clonotypes obtained by the gDNA method from a handful of donors were computed using OLGA. Here the immuneACCESS table is served through TCRdb, limited to in-frame sequences with V and J called. Missing clones are a known gap in these copies; in checked studies unresolved V genes cover under half, and the rest lacks a known reason. That table is the source of V, J and clone size, and D and trimming were worked out from the DNA. This sample is represented by approximately 1,500,000 clones; around 98% of them were singletons. The leading ten clones occupy approximately 0.44% of the sample.

The CDR3 has 14 amino acids, counting the end cysteine and phenylalanine. Only CDR3 DNA remains: 42 bases, in frame from the first base. Looking up the germline V gene yields CDR1 MDHEN and CDR2 SYDVKM. V gives up 7 bases and J gives up 5 bases, and the segment between their germline ends measures 18 bases. Sequencing was done on a sample of naive CD4+ T cells sorted from blood. The sample's cell subset or site label, decoded: CD45RA+ positively selected. The chain links TRBV28 with TRBJ2-7; a weak D assignment points to TRBD2 (7 bases agree). This TCR was sampled from a man younger than 45 in good health. The bases are TGTGCCAGCACCCCTGGGGGGGCGATCGACGAGCAGTACTTC. The resulting protein is CASTPGGAIDEQYF.